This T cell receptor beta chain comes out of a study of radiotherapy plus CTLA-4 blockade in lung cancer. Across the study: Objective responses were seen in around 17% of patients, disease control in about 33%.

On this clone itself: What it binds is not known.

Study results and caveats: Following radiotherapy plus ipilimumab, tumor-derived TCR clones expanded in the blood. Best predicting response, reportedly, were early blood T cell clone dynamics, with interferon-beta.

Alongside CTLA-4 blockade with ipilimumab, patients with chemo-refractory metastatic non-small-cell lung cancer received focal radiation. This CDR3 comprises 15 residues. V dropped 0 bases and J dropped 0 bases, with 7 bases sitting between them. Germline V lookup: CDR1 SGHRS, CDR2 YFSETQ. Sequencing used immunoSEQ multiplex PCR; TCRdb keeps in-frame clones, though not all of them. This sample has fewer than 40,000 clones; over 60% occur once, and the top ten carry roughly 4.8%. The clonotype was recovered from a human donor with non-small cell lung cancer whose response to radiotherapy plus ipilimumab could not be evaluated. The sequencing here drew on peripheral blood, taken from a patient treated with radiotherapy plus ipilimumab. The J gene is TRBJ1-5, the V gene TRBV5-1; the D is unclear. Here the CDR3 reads CASSLDPYSNQPQHF. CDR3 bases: TGCGCCAGCAGCTTGGATCCTTATAGCAATCAGCCCCAGCATTTT.